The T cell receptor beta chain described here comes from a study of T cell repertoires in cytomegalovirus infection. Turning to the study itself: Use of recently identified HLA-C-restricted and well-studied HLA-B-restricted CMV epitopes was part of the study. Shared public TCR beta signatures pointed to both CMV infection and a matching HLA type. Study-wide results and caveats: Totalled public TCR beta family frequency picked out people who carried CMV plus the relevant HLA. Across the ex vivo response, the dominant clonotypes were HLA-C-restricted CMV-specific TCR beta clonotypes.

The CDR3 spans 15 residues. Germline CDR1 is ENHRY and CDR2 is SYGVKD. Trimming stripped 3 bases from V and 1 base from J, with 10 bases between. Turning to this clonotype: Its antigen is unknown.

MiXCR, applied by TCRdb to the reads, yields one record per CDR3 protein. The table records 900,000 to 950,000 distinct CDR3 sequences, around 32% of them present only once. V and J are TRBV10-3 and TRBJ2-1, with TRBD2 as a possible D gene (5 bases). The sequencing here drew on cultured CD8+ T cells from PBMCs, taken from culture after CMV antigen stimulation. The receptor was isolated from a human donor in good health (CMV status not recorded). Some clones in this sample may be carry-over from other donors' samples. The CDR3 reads CAISETADSYNEQFF. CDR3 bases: TGTGCCATCAGTGAAACAGCGGATTCCTACAATGAGCAGTTCTTC.